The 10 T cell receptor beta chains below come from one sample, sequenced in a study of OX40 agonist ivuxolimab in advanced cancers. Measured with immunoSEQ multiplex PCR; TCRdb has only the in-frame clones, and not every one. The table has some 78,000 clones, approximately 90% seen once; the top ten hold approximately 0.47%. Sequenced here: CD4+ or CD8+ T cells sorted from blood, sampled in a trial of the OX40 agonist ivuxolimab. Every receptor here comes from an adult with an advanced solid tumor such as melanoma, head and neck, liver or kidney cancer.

The CDR3 sequence: CASSIPGQENIQYF. The CDR3 DNA reads as TGTGCCAGTAGTATCCCGGGACAGGAAAACATTCAGTACTTC. V and J are TRBV19 and TRBJ2-4, with 8 bases that match TRBD1. The CDR3 covers 14 residues. Germline CDR1 and CDR2: LNHDA and SQIVND (reference sequence). V lost 3 bases, J lost 5 bases, and 3 bases stayed unmatched.

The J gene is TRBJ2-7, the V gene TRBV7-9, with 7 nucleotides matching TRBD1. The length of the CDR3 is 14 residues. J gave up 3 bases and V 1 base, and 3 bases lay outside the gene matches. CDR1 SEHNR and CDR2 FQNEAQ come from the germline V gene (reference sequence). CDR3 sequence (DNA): TGTGCCAGCAGCTTAGGACAGGGAAACTACGAGCAGTACTTC. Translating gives CASSLGQGNYEQYF.

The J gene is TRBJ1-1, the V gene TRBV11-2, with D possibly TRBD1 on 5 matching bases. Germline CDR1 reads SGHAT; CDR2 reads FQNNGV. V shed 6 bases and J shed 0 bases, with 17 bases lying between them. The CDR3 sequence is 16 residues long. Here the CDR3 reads CASSSPRGGMNTEAFF. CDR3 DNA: TGTGCCAGCAGTTCCCCTCGGGGGGGGATGAACACTGAAGCTTTCTTT.

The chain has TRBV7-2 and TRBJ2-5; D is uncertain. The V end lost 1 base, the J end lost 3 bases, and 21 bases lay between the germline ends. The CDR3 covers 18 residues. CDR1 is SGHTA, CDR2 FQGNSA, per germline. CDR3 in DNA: TGTGCCAGCAGCTTAGGCCCACGAGTGGGCCCAAAAAAAGAGACCCAGTACTTC. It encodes CASSLGPRVGPKKETQYF.

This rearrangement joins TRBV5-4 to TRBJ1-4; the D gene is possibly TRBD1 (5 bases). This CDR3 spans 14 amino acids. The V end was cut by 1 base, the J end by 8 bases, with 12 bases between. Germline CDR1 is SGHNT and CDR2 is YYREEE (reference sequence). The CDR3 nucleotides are TGTGCCAGCAGCTTGTTAAGGGGAAAGGAAAAACTGTTTTTT. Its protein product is CASSLLRGKEKLFF.

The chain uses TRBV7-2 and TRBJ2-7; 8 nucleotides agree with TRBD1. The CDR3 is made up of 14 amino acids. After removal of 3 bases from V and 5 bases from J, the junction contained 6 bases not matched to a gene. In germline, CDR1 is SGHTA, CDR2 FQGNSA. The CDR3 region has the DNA TGTGCCAGCAGCTTCCGGCAGGGGGCCCACGAGCAGTACTTC. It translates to CASSFRQGAHEQYF.

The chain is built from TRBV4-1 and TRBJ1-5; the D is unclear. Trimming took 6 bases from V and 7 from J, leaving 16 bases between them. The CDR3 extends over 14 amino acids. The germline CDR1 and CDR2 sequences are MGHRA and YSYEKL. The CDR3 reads CASRAIPRKQPQHF. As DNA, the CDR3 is TGCGCCAGCAGAGCTATTCCCCGGAAACAGCCCCAGCATTTT.

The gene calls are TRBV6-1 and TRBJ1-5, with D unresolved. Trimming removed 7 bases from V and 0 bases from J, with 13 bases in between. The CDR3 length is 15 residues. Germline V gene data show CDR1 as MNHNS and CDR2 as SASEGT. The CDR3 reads CASTPLGSSNQPQHF. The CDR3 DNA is TGTGCCAGCACCCCGCTCGGGTCTAGCAATCAGCCCCAGCATTTT.

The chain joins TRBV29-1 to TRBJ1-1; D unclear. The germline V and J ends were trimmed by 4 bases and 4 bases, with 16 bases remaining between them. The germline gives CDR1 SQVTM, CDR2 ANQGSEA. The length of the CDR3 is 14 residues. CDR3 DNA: TGCAGCGTTGGGCACGTACGTGCCGGCACTGAAGCTTTCTTT. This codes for CSVGHVRAGTEAFF. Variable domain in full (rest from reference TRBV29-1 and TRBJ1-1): SAVISQKPSRDICQRGTSLTIQCQVDSQVTMMFWYRQQPGQSLTLIATANQGSEATYESGFVIDKFPISRPNLTFSTLTVSNMSPEDSSIYLCSVGHVRAGTEAFFGQGTRLTVV.

CDR3 in amino acids: CASSFSGEGTSPLHF. The CDR3 DNA follows: TGTGCCAGCAGTTTCTCAGGGGAGGGAACTTCACCCCTCCACTTT. The chain carries TRBV6-6 and TRBJ1-6; the D gene is possibly TRBD1 (6 bases). CDR1 and CDR2 from the germline V gene are MNHNY and SVGAGI (reference sequence). The CDR3 totals 15 residues. V was pared by 4 bases and J by 9 bases, with 16 bases between.